This TCR beta chain was profiled in a study of cytomegalovirus exposure and HLA in healthy donors (dated by TCRdb to about 2017). Background on the whole study: In an earlier analysis of 450 to 750 of the donors, around 290 Gb of sequence data and some 100 million unique TCR beta sequences from about 179 million T cells were reported. An earlier analysis of some 600 of the donors applied high-throughput TCR beta sequencing to assess whether each TCR beta V gene segment acted as functional or pseudogenic. Several DR-DQ haplotypes were treated as single units for association and clustering because of strong linkage in the cohort. A later genetic analysis used genome-wide SNP genotypes for about 65% of the 666 donors, treating that subset as a discovery cohort. Donor age, sex, ethnicity and CMV serostatus were compiled alongside the repertoire data. A separate validation cohort of roughly 130 different subjects was used in addition to the approximately 670-subject first cohort. Across approximately 400 genotyped donors of the cohort, an average of roughly 230,000 unique TCR beta nucleotide sequences per donor were sequenced, and roughly 20% of those sequences were non-productive. To study patterns of TCR occurrence, a later analysis re-analyzed previously published TCR beta repertoires from 550 to 800 donors and added high-resolution HLA genotyping. Around 320 gigabases of sequencing data and approximately 84 million unique TCR sequences were included in an early release covering about 700 HLA-typed donors. Rather than drawing on any new phenotypic data, the later analysis identified candidate immune exposures from TCR beta sequences and the way those sequences occurred across donors. HLA typing included class I and class II loci at four-digit resolution. The genetic ancestry cluster associated with self-reported Caucasian donors included 81% of the roughly 380 genotyped donors. The number of typed donors differed by locus: 629-630 for A, B, C, DRB1 and DQB1; 500 to 550 for DQA1; approximately 610 for DPA1; and approximately 450 for DPB1. The T cell repertoires of around 730 subjects were profiled by immunosequencing and related to cytomegalovirus serostatus. The study aimed to test whether signatures of past pathogen exposure could be identified by cataloging public T cell receptors. High-throughput TCR immunosequencing, statistical association of individual TCRs with disease status, and machine learning were combined to predict cytomegalovirus infection status. Every repertoire in the discovery cohort had been generated on one and the same sequencing platform. Study-level results and caveats: The presence/absence analyses assumed that sequencing depth was roughly uniform across donors, and that assumption may not be true. According to a later analysis, parvovirus B19, influenza, CMV and Epstein-Barr virus appeared linked to several top co-occurrence clusters. According to a later analysis, TCR association rates differed among HLA loci, with DRB1 alleles showing the most associated TCRs and HLA-C alleles showing the fewest. In an earlier analysis of fewer than 750 of the donors, most TCR beta V segments were observed in productive rearrangements about 87% or about 30% of the time, broadly matching IMGT annotations. Because counts were too low, approximately 18 rarely observed V segments, including chromosome 9 orphons, were excluded from the earlier analysis of 500 to 700 of the donors. In a later analysis, HLA-associated TCR beta chains were found to be more clonally expanded and to have lower generation probabilities than equally common non-associated chains. Assigning TCR associations to individual alleles was difficult when HLA alleles, especially DR and DQ, strongly co-occurred. Most CMV-associated TCR beta chains appeared to be HLA-restricted in a later analysis, and the HLA associations seemed to be driven largely by CMV exposure. A cluster of highly shared sequence variants was judged likely to represent a technical artifact of the sequencing pipeline. In a later genetic analysis, a missense DCLRE1C variant was associated with V-gene and J-gene trimming of TCR beta chains, and the association was replicated in an independent cohort. The authors suggested that the approach could potentially be extended to other disease states and immunological phenotypes. The study gave a list of around 170 TCR beta chains associated with cytomegalovirus. At a false discovery rate of 0.05, a later analysis linked 16,951 TCR beta sequences to specific HLA alleles. A further reported finding was that TCR beta sequences accurately predicted the HLA-A and HLA-B alleles for most subjects in the first cohort. Some IMGT-functional V segments, including TRBV6-2 and TRBV6-3, could not be told apart with the 87-base-pair reads, so those segments were excluded. Because some donors lacked HLA typing at each locus, the association tests relied only on the typed subset. Compared with the roughly 700-donor mean, donors in an Asian-associated ancestry cluster had fewer N-insertions in productive TCRs, according to a later genetic analysis. Most TCR sequences were seen in very few donors, while some public TCRs were found in many individuals. The classifier was reported to diagnose cytomegalovirus status with high specificity and sensitivity in both the original cohort and the validation cohort. Only TCR beta chains were sequenced in this cohort, and the absence of alpha or paired-chain data limited detectable features. Correlated functional status among segregating V segments might be attributable to linkage disequilibrium, but an unknown experimental factor could not be ruled out. Immune exposure information for the cohort was limited to CMV serostatus. In vitro tests confirmed that a few of the cytomegalovirus-associated TCR beta chains recognize cytomegalovirus antigens.

The CDR3 measures 15 amino acids from cysteine to phenylalanine. The entry retains the CDR3 DNA only, 45 bases that are in frame from base 1. Trimming takes 6 bases from V and 4 bases from J, and the germline ends sit 18 bases apart. Taken from the germline V gene, the CDR1 and CDR2 loops are MNHNS and SASEGT. As regards this clone: Which antigen it targets is not known. No clone much larger than this one lies a single base away; base qualities are absent.

The cohort comprised some 730 healthy bone marrow donors. At the time of sampling, all cohort members were nominally healthy, though unrecorded immune exposures were likely present. The donor was CMV seropositive and was included in the group of approximately 300 seropositive cohort members. Each donor provided a peripheral blood sample, and peripheral blood mononuclear cells were used for TCR beta sequencing. Genomic DNA was extracted from the blood cell samples with the Qiagen DNeasy Blood Extraction Kit. Library prep was done by the immunoSEQ multiplex PCR assay. A mixture of 60 forward primers for TCR Vbeta segments and 13 reverse primers for TCR Jbeta segments was used in the multiplex PCR. The CDR3 region of rearranged TCR beta genes was amplified from genomic DNA with a multiplex PCR assay. Amplified TCR beta libraries were sequenced as 87-base-pair reads on the Illumina HiSeq System. Under the source paper's analysis protocol: Across the 600 to 700 repertoires, a later analysis counted roughly 77 million unique TCR beta chains, 9.5 million to 13 million of which were shared by at least two donors. Raw reads were error-corrected and collapsed into unique sequences with a nearest-neighbor algorithm that merged closely related sequences to remove PCR and sequencing errors. CDR3 sequences were aligned to IMGT reference sequences to assign V, D and J gene segments. For a sequence to be retained, a match of at least six nucleotides was required to both a V gene segment and a J gene segment. A rearrangement was called productive if the CDR3 had no stop codons and remained in frame with V and J, and every other rearrangement was called non-productive. Following IMGT convention, CDR3 was defined as the stretch from the second conserved V-encoded cysteine to the conserved J-encoded phenylalanine. In an earlier analysis of around 540 of the donors, sequences lacking an unambiguous match to a single V gene segment were excluded. An earlier analysis of just under 600 of the donors called V segments functional above 56.7% productive rearrangements and segregating when the between-donor standard deviation exceeded 5%. A statistical classification framework was built to diagnose cytomegalovirus status from the catalog of TCR beta chain sequences. V and J gene assignment, in a later analysis, came from comparing TCR nucleotide sequences with IMGT/GENE-DB human TR gene sequences. In a later analysis, CDR3 sequences and most-parsimonious VDJ recombination scenarios were assigned using the TCRdist pipeline. In a later analysis, each TCR beta chain was defined by its CDR3 amino acid sequence together with its V-gene family, and reads lacking a unique V-gene family were excluded. As a way to deal with suspected cross-contamination and a sequencing artifact, a later analysis dropped nearly 600 nucleotide sequences that were highly shared and had low generation probability. In a later analysis, a clonal expansion index for each public chain was calculated from normalized within-repertoire ranks of inferred template counts. Generation probabilities in a later analysis came from a VDJ recombination model fitted to out-of-frame rearrangements, and those results were checked against IGoR. In a later analysis, TCR-TCR, TCR-HLA and TCR-CMV co-occurrence was scored with hypergeometric tests, and a repertoire-size bias correction was applied to TCR pairs. To estimate false discovery rates, a later analysis permuted the HLA or CMV assignments 20 times. In a later analysis, co-occurring TCRs were grouped with DBSCAN, and TCRdist sequence similarity was added when clustering was performed within HLA-allele-positive subsets. Co-occurrence clustering excluded repertoires with fewer than 30,000 or more than 120,000 public chains, plus five with anomalous nucleotide sharing. The table was pulled from immuneACCESS by TCRdb, which kept in-frame rearrangements only. Such tables lose some clones; where checked, under half of the loss comes from unresolved V genes, and the rest has no known cause. V and J calls and clone size are those listed in that table; D and trimming were worked out from the DNA. The sample data list around 160,000 clones, and around 79% of these were observed just once. The ten largest clones add up to around 3% of the sample.

Material: PBMCs. This TCR came from a man aged 35-49 years in good health and CMV-seropositive. Recombination connected TRBV6-1 to TRBJ1-2, and perhaps TRBD1 as D gene, on 5 matching bases. This receptor has the CDR3 CASSAGTTNSYGYTF. The nucleotide sequence reads TGTGCCAGCAGCGCCGGGACTACCAATTCCTATGGCTACACCTTC.